This T cell receptor beta chain was observed in a study of CD8+CD57+ T cells in acquired aplastic anemia. CD8+CD57+ cell expansion had been shown by flow cytometry in patients chosen for sequencing. With respect to this clonotype: This clone may be a read error of a much larger clone one base away. This CDR3 fails to terminate in the conserved phenylalanine or tryptophan, so it likely reflects a read error.

The CDR3 contains 15 residues. V dropped 3 bases and J dropped 0; count of bases not matched to a gene: 0. From germline, CDR1 is LGHDT and CDR2 YNNKEL (reference sequence). CDR3 and TCR beta VDJ profiling relied on genomic DNA as the template. One entry per CDR3 protein, called by TCRdb with MiXCR from the reads. Among about 190,000 distinct CDR3 sequences listed, 48% were seen once. Sequencing used sorted CD4+, CD8+, or CD8+CD57+ T cells (not recorded which) from PBMCs. The chain carries TRBV3-1 and TRBJ2-1, with 9 bases matching TRBD2. The TCR sequence derives from a human donor with aplastic anemia. In nucleotides, the CDR3 is TGTGCCAGCAGCCAGGGACTAGCCTCCTACAATGAGCAGTTCCTC. Translated: CASSQGLASYNEQFL.